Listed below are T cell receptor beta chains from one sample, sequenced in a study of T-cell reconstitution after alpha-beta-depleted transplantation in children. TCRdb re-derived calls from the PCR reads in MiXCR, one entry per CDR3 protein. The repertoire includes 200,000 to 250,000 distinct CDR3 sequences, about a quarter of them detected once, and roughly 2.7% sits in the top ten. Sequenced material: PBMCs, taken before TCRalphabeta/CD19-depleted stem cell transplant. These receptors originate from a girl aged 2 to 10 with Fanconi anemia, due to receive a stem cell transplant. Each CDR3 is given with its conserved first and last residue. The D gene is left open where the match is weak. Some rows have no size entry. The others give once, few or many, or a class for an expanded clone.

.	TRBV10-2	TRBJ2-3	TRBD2	CALAGGPGDTQYF	TGCGCCCTAGCGGGAGGGCCCGGGGATACGCAGTATTTT
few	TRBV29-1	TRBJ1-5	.	CSVGSGSDQPQHF	TGCAGCGTTGGCTCAGGCAGCGATCAGCCCCAGCATTTT
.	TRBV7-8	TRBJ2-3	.	CASSPFTRTTDTQYF	TGTGCCAGCAGCCCGTTTACTAGAACTACTGATACGCAGTATTTT
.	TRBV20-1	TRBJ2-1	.	CSARGQGGLYNEQFF	TGCAGTGCTAGAGGGCAGGGCGGGTTGTACAATGAGCAGTTCTTC
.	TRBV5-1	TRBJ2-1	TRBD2	CASNSGRGRVSSYNEQFF	TGCGCCAGCAACAGCGGGAGGGGTCGCGTAAGCTCCTACAATGAGCAGTTCTTC
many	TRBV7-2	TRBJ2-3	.	CASSLVRADTQYF	TGTGCCAGCAGCTTAGTGCGCGCAGATACGCAGTATTTT
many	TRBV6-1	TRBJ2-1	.	CASSRTLGTSYNEQFF	TGTGCCAGCAGTCGAACCTTAGGCACCTCCTACAATGAGCAGTTCTTC
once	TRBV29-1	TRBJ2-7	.	CSAELDRLGYEQYF	TGCAGCGCGGAATTAGACAGGTTAGGCTACGAGCAGTACTTC
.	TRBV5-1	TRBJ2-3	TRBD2	CASCQSGTSKDTQYF	TGCGCCAGCTGTCAGTCCGGGACTAGCAAAGATACGCAGTATTTT
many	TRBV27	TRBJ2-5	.	CASSLSAGDQETQYF	TGTGCCAGCAGTTTATCCGCTGGCGACCAAGAGACCCAGTACTTC
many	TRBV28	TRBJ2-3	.	CASSFRGEDTQYF	TGTGCCAGCAGTTTCCGGGGCGAGGATACGCAGTATTTT
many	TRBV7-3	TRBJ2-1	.	CASSSLTRWDNEQFF	TGTGCCAGCAGCTCCCTGACAAGGTGGGACAATGAGCAGTTCTTC
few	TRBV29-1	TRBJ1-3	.	CSVEDPTSPGNTIYF	TGCAGCGTTGAAGATCCAACCAGTCCTGGAAACACCATATATTTT
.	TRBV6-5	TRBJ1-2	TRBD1	CASSYLDRAYGYTF	TGTGCCAGCAGTTACTTGGACAGGGCTTATGGCTACACCTTC
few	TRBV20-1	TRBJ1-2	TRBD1	CSARQGATGGYTF	TGCAGTGCGAGACAGGGGGCGACGGGAGGCTACACCTTC
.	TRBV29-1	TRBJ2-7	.	CSVEGGESYEQYF	TGCAGCGTTGAAGGGGGCGAATCTTACGAGCAGTACTTC
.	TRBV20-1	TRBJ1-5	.	CSASQFQEYQPQHF	TGCAGTGCTTCTCAGTTCCAGGAGTATCAGCCCCAGCATTTT
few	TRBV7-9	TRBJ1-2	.	CASSFSHYTF	TGTGCCAGCAGCTTCAGCCACTACACCTTC
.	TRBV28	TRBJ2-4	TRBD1	CASTPGGSGKNIQYF	TGTGCCAGCACCCCAGGGGGCTCGGGCAAAAACATTCAGTACTTC